The rows below give T cell receptor beta chains drawn from one sample of a study of blood T cell repertoires in COVID-19. Some clones are missing from TCRdb's copy, which holds only in-frame ones; the method was immunoSEQ multiplex PCR. The data show around 250,000 clones, with 86% seen just once and just under 9% held by the top ten. Sample: peripheral blood. These receptor sequences come from a man between 35 and 55 years old with active or convalescent COVID-19. Each CDR3 is given with its conserved first and last residue.

>TRBV5-5|TRBJ2-7
CASSLVFKMTDRVPYEQYF
>TRBV30|TRBJ2-5
CAWSVRGAETQYF
>TRBV30|TRBJ1-2
CAWSFLGRGYGYTF
>TRBV11-2|TRBJ2-5
CASSLNSAKGETQYF
>TRBV5-6|TRBJ2-7
CASSPGQGGEQYF
>TRBV10-2|TRBJ1-1
CASRLSEGTEAFF
>TRBV7-9|TRBJ2-1
CASSILKAGGAHNEQFF
>TRBV19|TRBJ2-5
CASGDRSKETQYF
>TRBV6-5|TRBJ2-4
CASRTQGDENIQYF
>TRBV7-9|TRBJ2-1
CASSLVGGGDRGEQFF
>TRBV2|TRBJ1-1
CASSAGAEAFF
>TRBV25-1|TRBJ1-6
CASSDPAGATNSPLHF
>TRBV9|TRBJ2-1
CASSIAAYNEQFF
>TRBV19|TRBJ2-7
CASSMSGSLYEQYF
>TRBV5-1|TRBJ2-5
CASSLGQGMGETQYF
>TRBV28|TRBJ2-1
CASSLPAGGYEQFF
>TRBV19|TRBJ1-4
CASSSRDSEKLFF
>TRBV19|TRBJ2-2
CASSLIASGELFF
>TRBV28|TRBJ1-4
CASRQGVTNEKLFF
>TRBV6-5|TRBJ1-4
CASGDPGQGYEKLFF
>TRBV30|TRBJ2-2
CAWSAPGTKAGELFF
>TRBV6-1|TRBJ2-5
CASSASRDRYQETQYF
>TRBV6-1|TRBJ1-3
CASSELEGSRGNTIYF
>TRBV5-6|TRBJ1-2
CASTDSLRGYTF
>TRBV19|TRBJ2-2
CASTQFRVTGELFF
>TRBV4-2|TRBJ1-4
CASSQDVKQGREKLFF
>TRBV4-1|TRBJ1-2
CASSLFGQGNYGYTF
>TRBV24-1|TRBJ2-3
CATMSGQATDTQYF
>TRBV7-6|TRBJ2-1
CASSYSAGGSSYNEQFF
>TRBV6-1|TRBJ2-7
CASSEALSGFLGTGSYEQYF